These T cell receptor beta chains were read from a single sample in a study of blood T cell repertoires in COVID-19. The method was immunoSEQ multiplex PCR; TCRdb's version includes in-frame clones alone and lacks a portion of them. The sample shows 200,000 to 250,000 clones, roughly 90% of them seen only once. Material: peripheral blood. These receptors were obtained from a woman aged 55-69 years with acute or convalescent COVID-19. Each CDR3 is given without its conserved first and last residue. Expanded clones get a size class; other rows say once, few or many, or leave the size out.

J: TRBJ2-1
V: TRBV7-9
size: -
CDR3: ASSLRQNNEQF

J: TRBJ1-6
V: TRBV19
size: few
CDR3: ASSMGPQGRSSPLH

J: TRBJ2-5
V: TRBV5-1
size: -
CDR3: ASRASTGEGETQY

J: TRBJ1-1
V: TRBV6-5
size: -
CDR3: ASSYEGAKFPEAF

J: TRBJ2-1
V: TRBV7-2
size: -
CDR3: ASSPGRRVREQF

J: TRBJ1-4
V: TRBV4-2
size: -
CDR3: ASSQGTGKVNEKLF

J: TRBJ1-1
V: TRBV18
size: -
CDR3: ASSPPGNTEAF

J: TRBJ2-1
V: TRBV6-2/TRBV6-3
size: -
CDR3: ASSYSGLAAGNEQF

J: TRBJ2-3
V: TRBV12-3/TRBV12-4
size: -
CDR3: ASHLEGTDTQY

J: TRBJ1-1
V: TRBV19
size: -
CDR3: ASSVTGINTEAF

J: TRBJ2-7
V: TRBV27
size: -
CDR3: ASSLGQGTIYEQY

J: TRBJ2-1
V: TRBV5-5
size: few
CDR3: ASSPYLNNEQF

J: TRBJ2-1
V: TRBV6-4
size: -
CDR3: ASSGLAGGSYNEQF

J: TRBJ2-5
V: TRBV6-2/TRBV6-3
size: -
CDR3: ASSYRYQETQY

J: TRBJ1-2
V: TRBV3-1/TRBV3-2
size: -
CDR3: ASSHRQAPNYGYT

J: TRBJ2-5
V: TRBV7-8
size: -
CDR3: ASSSGGAARETQY

J: TRBJ1-6
V: TRBV19
size: -
CDR3: ASRDRGNSPLH

J: TRBJ1-2
V: TRBV19
size: -
CDR3: ASRITENYGYT

J: TRBJ1-4
V: TRBV15
size: -
CDR3: ATSTREISEKLF

J: TRBJ2-3
V: TRBV4-1
size: -
CDR3: ASSQESSGRVFRTDTQY

J: TRBJ1-2
V: TRBV28
size: -
CDR3: ASSFRDRVKGGYT

J: TRBJ2-3
V: TRBV6-5
size: -
CDR3: ASTSQRDTQY

J: TRBJ2-3
V: TRBV5-1
size: -
CDR3: ASSLGTVATDTQY

J: TRBJ1-2
V: TRBV15
size: -
CDR3: ATSRDQVNYGYT

J: TRBJ2-3
V: TRBV15
size: few
CDR3: ATSRDRGPRTQY

J: TRBJ1-5
V: TRBV10-1
size: -
CDR3: AGKQGSNQPQH

J: TRBJ1-1
V: TRBV27
size: once
CDR3: ASSPSAFATTNTEAF